One and the same sample provided the 12 T cell receptor beta chains below, sequenced in a study of blood T cells in healthy people across ages (dated by TCRdb to between 2014 and 2016). The method behind the library was 5' RACE. Instrument on record: Illumina HiSeq 2500. The second PCR ran for about 6 to 12 cycles and used a J-beta primer mix along with a sample-barcoded 5' primer. TCRdb ran its own pipeline on the public reads, namely fastp trimming at Q25 and MiXCR clone calling, and kept in-frame beta chains. Each entry merges the rows of one CDR3 protein and shows their most common DNA and genes. The sample table records about 970,000 distinct CDR3 sequences; roughly 51% of these occur just once. The ten largest clones take up about a fifth of the sample. The specimen was blood. All receptors derive from a woman aged 55-69 years in good health.

The CDR3 DNA follows: TGTGCCAGCAGCGTGGGACTAGCGGGACAAGAGACCCAGTACTTC. Its protein product is CASSVGLAGQETQYF. This sequence joins TRBV13 and TRBJ2-5, with TRBD2 matching 13 bases. Germline trimming cut 5 bases from V and 2 bases from J; bases unmatched to any gene: 2. The CDR3 extends over 15 amino acids. Looked up from germline, CDR1 is PRHDT and CDR2 is FYEKMQ (reference sequence).

This chain connects TRBV28 to TRBJ2-7; 14 bases match TRBD2. V was pared by 6 bases and J by 11 bases, with 27 bases of the junction left unmatched. The germline V gene encodes CDR1 MDHEN and CDR2 SYDVKM. The CDR3 length is 20 residues. The chain's CDR3 is CASRATDRGLRRLAGGVEYF. CDR3 bases: TGTGCCAGCAGAGCCACAGACAGGGGGCTACGAAGACTAGCGGGAGGGGTCGAGTACTTC. The complete variable domain, with remaining parts taken from reference TRBV28 and TRBJ2-7, reads DVKVTQSSRYLVKRTGEKVFLECVQDMDHENMFWYRQDPGLGLRLIYFSYDVKMKEKGDIPEGYSVSREKKERFSLILESASTNQTSMYLCASRATDRGLRRLAGGVEYFGPGTRLTVT.

The chain has TRBV20-1 and TRBJ2-6; D unclear. The CDR3 consists of 15 residues. Germline values: CDR1 DFQATT, CDR2 SNEGSKA (reference sequence). Between the trimmed V and J ends, which lost 2 bases and 0 bases, there was a span of 8 bases. The CDR3 nucleotides are TGCAGTGCTAGACCTGTTAGCTCTGGGGCCAACGTCCTGACTTTC. It codes for CSARPVSSGANVLTF.

This clonotype has only a few counts. The V call is TRBV4-2, the J call TRBJ1-2; D is possibly TRBD1 (5 bases). Germline V gene sequence: CDR1 LGHNA, CDR2 YNFKEQ. The CDR3 length is 15 residues. Trimming took 0 bases from V and 12 from J, leaving 20 bases between them. As DNA, the CDR3 is TGTGCCAGCAGCCAAGATGGGGCAGGCCAAGGTCAGAACACCTTC. Encoded protein: CASSQDGAGQGQNTF.

This clonotype was detected a few times. J is TRBJ2-2 and V is TRBV20-1, with D perhaps TRBD1 (6 bases). CDR3 length: 15 residues. With 6 bases removed from V and 0 bases from J, the gap between germline ends came to 14 bases. Germline CDR1 DFQATT, CDR2 SNEGSKA (reference sequence). The CDR3 here is CSAPEGTPNTGELFF. The DNA for the CDR3 is TGCAGTGCCCCGGAAGGGACACCGAACACCGGGGAGCTGTTTTTT.

Points on this clonotype: One junction end disagrees with the germline gene, perhaps due to a read error. In DNA form, the CDR3 reads TGTGTCAGCAGCGTAGCCCCTCCGACAGGCAACACTGAAGCTTTCTTT. It translates to CVSSVAPPTGNTEAFF. This sequence joins TRBV9 and TRBJ1-1; D might be TRBD1 (6 bases). The CDR3 consists of 16 residues. CDR1 and CDR2 from the germline V gene are SGDLS and YYNGEE.

The chain uses TRBV3-1 and TRBJ2-5; D could derive from TRBD1 or TRBD2 (5 bases each). The J call may be faulty, since TRBJ2-7 better matches the DNA end. CDR1 is LGHDT and CDR2 is YNNKEL in the germline V gene (reference sequence). This CDR3 has 16 amino acids. This CDR3 reads CASSQDQGSAAGEQYF. The CDR3 nucleotides are TGTGCCAGCAGCCAAGATCAGGGCTCCGCGGCGGGCGAGCAGTACTTC.

This CDR3 reads CASGSGRAGDNNEQFF. The CDR3 DNA follows: TGCGCCAGCGGTAGTGGGAGGGCGGGAGATAACAATGAGCAGTTCTTC. The V and J genes are TRBV10-2 and TRBJ2-1, with 7 bases aligning to TRBD2. The CDR3 contains 16 residues. The germline V gene encodes CDR1 WSHSY and CDR2 SAAADI. J gave up 5 bases and V 8 bases, and 15 bases lay outside the gene matches.

The chain links TRBV14 to TRBJ2-7; D unresolved. The CDR3 consists of 13 residues. V lost 3 bases and J 2 bases, leaving 8 bases between the germline ends. Germline V gene data show CDR1 as SGHDN and CDR2 as FVKESK. The CDR3: CASSHGVTYEQYF. For the CDR3, the DNA is TGTGCCAGCAGCCATGGAGTCACCTACGAGCAGTACTTC.

V and J are TRBV20-1 and TRBJ2-3; no clear D. The CDR3 covers 12 residues. From germline, CDR1 is DFQATT and CDR2 SNEGSKA (reference sequence). V dropped 0 bases and J dropped 4 bases, with 5 bases sitting between them. The CDR3 sequence is CSARDHADTQYF. CDR3 DNA sequence: TGCAGTGCTAGAGATCACGCAGATACGCAGTATTTT.

The chain recombines TRBV2 with TRBJ1-2; weak D call: TRBD1 (5 bases). V lost 7 bases and J 7 bases, leaving 19 bases between the germline ends. From germline, CDR1 is SNHLY and CDR2 FYNNEI. This CDR3 contains 14 residues. CDR3 in DNA: TGTGCCAGCACCCGACGGGGGATTTCTCGTGGCTACACCTTC. Its translation: CASTRRGISRGYTF.

The sample holds a few counts of this clonotype. The J gene is TRBJ2-5, the V gene TRBV6-2 or TRBV6-3, with D perhaps matching TRBD1 (5 bases). Trimming removed 0 bases from V and 8 bases from J, with 16 bases in between. The CDR3 covers 15 residues. Germline CDR1 MNHEY, CDR2 SVGEGT. This CDR3 is CASSYSKGPAGTQYF. The CDR3 region has the DNA TGTGCCAGCAGTTACTCGAAGGGGCCAGCCGGAACCCAGTACTTC.